The present T cell receptor (beta chain) was sequenced within a study of early T cells in non-severe SARS-CoV-2 infection. Overall study results and limits: Matches to VDJdb favored anti-spike CD8 responses and missed private and CD4 specificities.

This clonotype occurred many times. The antigen remains undetermined. Researchers attached unique molecular identifiers to individual cDNA molecules. MiXCR, run by TCRdb on the 5' RACE reads, gives a single entry per CDR3 protein. Counted here are tens of thousands of distinct CDR3 sequences, around 7% occurring once; the ten biggest clones make up less than 5%. The TCR was taken from an adult who was a healthcare worker with PCR-confirmed SARS-CoV-2 infection or an uninfected control (not recorded which). The source material was whole blood.

This CDR3 is CASSLGMYQEETQYF. The CDR3 coding sequence is TGTGCCAGCAGCTTAGGGATGTATCAAGAAGAGACCCAGTACTTC. The gene calls are TRBV11-2 and TRBJ2-5; D ambiguous. The CDR3 is 15 amino acids. The germline V and J ends were trimmed by 1 base and 3 bases, with 12 bases remaining between them. In germline, CDR1 is SGHAT, CDR2 FQNNGV.